Below, 32 T cell receptor beta chains from the same sample are listed, as sequenced in a study of monozygotic twins with cystic fibrosis. Method: immunoSEQ multiplex PCR; TCRdb's copy keeps in-frame clones and lacks some. The repertoire includes 20,000 or so clones, about 87% of them detected once, and approximately 1.3% sits in the top ten. Sequencing was performed on blood. The receptor set was obtained from a woman in her thirties with cystic fibrosis.

The gene calls are TRBV20-1 and TRBJ2-7, with D unclear. CDR3 length: 11 amino acids. Germline CDR1 is DFQATT and CDR2 is SNEGSKA (reference sequence). Between the trimmed V and J ends, which lost 3 bases and 3 bases, there was a span of 6 bases. The CDR3 DNA follows: TGCAGTGCTAGTATGGGCTACGAGCAGTACTTC. Translated: CSASMGYEQYF.

The chain combines TRBV4-3 with TRBJ2-7, with D uncertain. V was pared by 0 bases and J by 3 bases, with 12 bases between. CDR3 length: 15 residues. CDR1 is LGHNA, CDR2 YSLEER, per germline. The CDR3 reads CASSQENVKGYEQYF. The CDR3 bases are TGCGCCAGCAGCCAAGAAAACGTTAAGGGCTACGAGCAGTACTTC.

In this sample, this clone turned up once. The rearrangement links TRBV7-9 to TRBJ2-3; D unclear. From germline, CDR1 is SEHNR and CDR2 FQNEAQ (reference sequence). The V and J ends lost 2 bases and 5 bases respectively, with 5 bases between them. The CDR3 runs to 12 residues. Written as DNA, the CDR3 is TGTGCCAGCAGCTTAATGGGAGATACGCAGTATTTT. Protein product: CASSLMGDTQYF.

This rearrangement joins TRBV7-2 to TRBJ2-7, with D perhaps TRBD1 (6 bases). V was shortened by 2 bases and J by 7 bases, with 15 bases between the two germline ends. This CDR3 comprises 14 residues. Germline lookup yields CDR1 SGHTA and CDR2 FQGNSA. The CDR3 DNA sequence: TGTGCCAGCAGCTTAAACGCAGGGGTGACTGAGCAGTACTTC. It encodes CASSLNAGVTEQYF. The full variable domain, in which reference TRBV7-2 and TRBJ2-7 provide the parts outside the CDR3, is GAGVSQSPSNKVTEKGKDVELRCDPISGHTALYWYRQSLGQGLEFLIYFQGNSAPDKSGLPSDRFSAERTGGSVSTLTIQRTQQEDSAVYLCASSLNAGVTEQYFGPGTRLTVT.

V and J are TRBV5-4 and TRBJ2-4; the D gene is possibly TRBD1 (6 bases). The CDR3 is 16 residues long. Germline V gene sequence: CDR1 SGHNT, CDR2 YYREEE (reference sequence). Between the trimmed V and J ends, which lost 2 bases and 4 bases, there was a span of 16 bases. The CDR3 DNA follows: TGTGCCAGCAGCTTCCCTACCGGGACACAGAAAAACATTCAGTACTTC. Protein sequence: CASSFPTGTQKNIQYF.

The rearrangement uses TRBV14 and TRBJ1-2, with D uncertain. The V and J ends lost 2 bases and 2 bases respectively, with 6 bases between them. Germline V gene lookup returns CDR1 SGHDN and CDR2 FVKESK. The CDR3 covers 13 residues. The CDR3 loop is CASSQRENYGYTF. The CDR3 bases are TGTGCCAGCAGCCAACGGGAAAACTATGGCTACACCTTC.

The chain has TRBV7-2 and TRBJ1-4; 7 bases map to TRBD1. CDR1 is SGHTA and CDR2 is FQGNSA in the germline V gene. With V trimmed by 4 bases and J by 4 bases, 6 bases remained unmatched. There are 15 residues in the CDR3. The CDR3 spells CASSWAGTDNEKLFF. The CDR3 nucleotides read TGTGCCAGCAGCTGGGCCGGGACAGATAATGAAAAACTGTTTTTT. Based on the CDR3 plus reference TRBV7-2 and TRBJ1-4, the full variable domain is GAGVSQSPSNKVTEKGKDVELRCDPISGHTALYWYRQSLGQGLEFLIYFQGNSAPDKSGLPSDRFSAERTGGSVSTLTIQRTQQEDSAVYLCASSWAGTDNEKLFFGSGTQLSVL.

This chain uses TRBV19 with TRBJ2-3, with D unclear. Trimming stripped 3 bases from V and 0 bases from J, with 7 bases between. Germline CDR1 and CDR2: LNHDA and SQIVND (reference sequence). The CDR3 loop spans 14 amino acids. This chain's CDR3 is CASSILVSTDTQYF. Here the CDR3 DNA reads TGTGCCAGTAGTATCTTGGTTAGCACAGATACGCAGTATTTT. Full variable domain (rest looked up from reference TRBV19 and TRBJ2-3): DGGITQSPKYLFRKEGQNVTLSCEQNLNHDAMYWYRQDPGQGLRLIYYSQIVNDFQKGDIAEGYSVSREKKESFPLTVTSAQKNPTAFYLCASSILVSTDTQYFGPGTRLTVL.

This sequence joins TRBV28 and TRBJ1-5; D not certain. The CDR3 sequence is 14 residues long. With 1 base removed from V and 5 bases from J, the gap between germline ends came to 9 bases. CDR1 and CDR2 (germline): MDHEN, SYDVKM. In DNA form, the CDR3 reads TGTGCCAGCAGTTTATATGGAGGGCATCAGCCCCAGCATTTT. Translated, it gives CASSLYGGHQPQHF.

This sequence joins TRBV27 and TRBJ1-2; 9 nucleotides line up with TRBD1. The CDR3 has 14 amino acids. J was trimmed by 5 bases and V by 5 bases; bases with no gene match: 6. The V gene's germline CDR1 is MNHEY and CDR2 SMNVEV (reference sequence). CDR3 DNA: TGTGCCAGCAGTCTCGACAGGGGGGGGTATGGCTACACCTTC. Translated, it gives CASSLDRGGYGYTF.

The rearrangement joins TRBV28 to TRBJ1-2, with D tentatively TRBD1 (5 bases). This CDR3 comprises 13 residues. Germline V gene lookup returns CDR1 MDHEN and CDR2 SYDVKM. V dropped 3 bases and J dropped 2 bases, with 7 bases sitting between them. CDR3 coding DNA: TGTGCCAGCAGTTTCCCAGGGAACTATGGCTACACCTTC. Translation: CASSFPGNYGYTF.

On this clone itself: A junction end diverges from the germline sequence, so it may reflect a read error. This chain connects TRBV9 to TRBJ2-7; TRBD2 matches 9 bases. Looked up from germline, CDR1 is SGDLS and CDR2 is YYNGEE. The CDR3 covers 15 residues. The CDR3 region is CASSVGGLASSEQYF. The CDR3 DNA sequence: TGTGCCAGCAGCGTAGGGGGACTAGCTTCCTCCGAGCAGTACTTC.

This chain connects TRBV18 to TRBJ2-3; TRBD2 agrees at 11 bases. The CDR3 contains 16 residues. J lost 2 bases, V lost 3 bases, and 4 bases had no gene match. Germline V CDR1 and CDR2: KGHSH, LQKENI. The chain's CDR3 is CASSPLAGGLTDTQYF. The CDR3 DNA follows: TGTGCCAGCTCACCTCTAGCGGGGGGCCTCACAGATACGCAGTATTTT.

The chain is built from TRBV5-1 and TRBJ2-3, with D hard to call. CDR3 length equals 16 residues. Germline V gene lookup returns CDR1 SGHRS and CDR2 YFSETQ. V dropped 0 bases and J dropped 0 bases, with 11 bases sitting between them. Written as DNA, the CDR3 is TGCGCCAGCAGCTTGGCCGTCTCTTCTAGCACAGATACGCAGTATTTT. Residues: CASSLAVSSSTDTQYF.

V gene TRBV5-1 combines with J gene TRBJ1-1; weak D call: TRBD1 (6 bases). This CDR3 spans 14 amino acids. From germline, CDR1 is SGHRS and CDR2 YFSETQ. V lost 4 bases and J lost 1, with 11 bases in between. The chain's CDR3 is CASSGTGSNTEAFF. The CDR3 DNA reads TGCGCCAGCAGCGGAACAGGGTCGAACACTGAAGCTTTCTTT.

V gene TRBV10-3 combines with J gene TRBJ2-2; tentative D call: TRBD1 (6 bases). V was shortened by 7 bases and J by 8 bases, with 14 bases between the two germline ends. The CDR3 extends over 13 amino acids. Per the germline V gene, CDR1 is ENHRY and CDR2 is SYGVKD. DNA for the CDR3: TGTGCCATCACCCCAGGGGCCTCTGGGGAGCTGTTTTTT. Protein: CAITPGASGELFF.

V and J are TRBV18 and TRBJ1-3; D is perhaps TRBD1 (6 bases). This CDR3 region has 15 residues. Looked up from germline, CDR1 is KGHSH and CDR2 is LQKENI. Trimming removed 3 bases at V and 4 bases at J, with 13 bases between. The CDR3 DNA reads TGTGCCAGCTCACCCGGACCTCAGGGGGGAAACACCATATATTTT. It yields the protein CASSPGPQGGNTIYF. The full variable domain, rest sourced from reference TRBV18 and TRBJ1-3, is NAGVMQNPRHLVRRRGQEARLRCSPMKGHSHVYWYRQLPEEGLKFMVYLQKENIIDESGMPKERFSAEFPKEGPSILRIQQVVRGDSAAYFCASSPGPQGGNTIYFGEGSWLTVV.

For the CDR3, the DNA is TGTGCCAGCTCACCCCGGGACATAACCCCGGGGGAGCAGTACTTC. Amino acids: CASSPRDITPGEQYF. The V call is TRBV18, the J call TRBJ2-7; possibly TRBD1 for D (6 bases). V lost 3 bases to trimming and J lost 7 bases, with 19 bases between them. The CDR3 runs 15 residues. Germline CDR1 KGHSH, CDR2 LQKENI.

The chain has TRBV19 and TRBJ1-1; D is uncertain. Deletions cut 7 bases from V and 1 base from J, with 7 bases between. The length of the CDR3 is 12 residues. Germline loops: CDR1 LNHDA, CDR2 SQIVND (reference sequence). The CDR3 DNA reads as TGTGCCAGTATTGCACGGAACACTGAAGCTTTCTTT. Its translation: CASIARNTEAFF.

The chain recombines TRBV14 with TRBJ2-5; TRBD1 matches 7 bases. The CDR3 has 14 residues. CDR1 is SGHDN, CDR2 FVKESK, per germline. Unmatched junction bases numbered 8, after V lost 5 bases and J lost 5 bases. CDR3 sequence (DNA): TGTGCCAGCAGCTTGACACAGGGGTCGGAGACCCAGTACTTC. This gives the protein CASSLTQGSETQYF.

This rearrangement joins TRBV6-4 to TRBJ1-6; the match to TRBD1 covers 10 bases. The CDR3 is 14 residues long. Germline assignment: CDR1 MRHNA and CDR2 SNTAGT. Trimming at V came to 3 bases and at J to 9 bases, leaving 2 bases not matched to a gene. The CDR3 reads CASSEGQGGSPLHF. Here the CDR3 DNA reads TGTGCCAGCAGTGAAGGACAGGGGGGTTCACCCCTCCACTTT.

The V call is TRBV6-1, the J call TRBJ2-7; a weak D match, TRBD1 (6 bases). The CDR3 extends over 17 amino acids. The V gene lost 0 bases and the J gene lost 7 bases, with 22 bases spanning the gap. CDR1 and CDR2 (germline): MNHNS, SASEGT. CDR3 residues: CASSEAMPEGDTGEQYF. The CDR3 DNA sequence: TGTGCCAGCAGTGAAGCTATGCCAGAGGGGGATACTGGGGAGCAGTACTTC.

The chain employs TRBV4-1 and TRBJ1-2; 9 nucleotides match TRBD1. V lost 3 bases and J lost 4; bases outside the gene matches: 15. Per germline, CDR1 MGHRA and CDR2 YSYEKL. There are 18 residues in the CDR3. CDR3 in DNA: TGCGCCAGCAGCCATAAAAATGGCGGAACAGGGGGCCTCTATGGCTACACCTTC. Its protein product is CASSHKNGGTGGLYGYTF.

V gene TRBV7-9 combines with J gene TRBJ1-1, with unresolved D. In germline, CDR1 is SEHNR, CDR2 FQNEAQ (reference sequence). Trimming left V 1 base short and J 7 bases short, with 4 bases between. The length of the CDR3 is 11 residues. CDR3 loop: CASSLEHEAFF. The DNA of the CDR3 is TGTGCCAGCAGCTTAGAGCATGAAGCTTTCTTT.

This clone was seen a few times. The chain carries TRBV4-1 and TRBJ1-6; 8 bases line up with TRBD1. Germline loops: CDR1 MGHRA, CDR2 YSYEKL. J was trimmed by 17 bases and V by 0 bases; bases with no gene match: 9. The CDR3 covers 14 residues. The CDR3 nucleotides are TGCGCCAGCAGCCAAGATATAACGACAGGGGAGGTCCACTTT. Amino acids: CASSQDITTGEVHF.

The rearrangement links TRBV28 to TRBJ1-2; perhaps TRBD1 as D (5 bases). Germline CDR1 MDHEN, CDR2 SYDVKM. V was cut by 6 bases and J by 5 bases, with 10 bases left in between. This CDR3 has 12 residues. DNA for the CDR3: TGTGCCAGCAGCATCCAGGGTTATGGCTACACCTTC. This translates into CASSIQGYGYTF.

J is TRBJ2-3 and V is TRBV18, with TRBD2 matching 8 bases. Germline CDR1 and CDR2: KGHSH and LQKENI. V was pared by 4 bases and J by 14 bases, with 14 bases of the junction left unmatched. This CDR3 has 14 residues. The CDR3: CASSQESGTRSPYF. As DNA, the CDR3 is TGTGCCAGCTCACAAGAGTCCGGGACTAGGTCACCGTATTTT.

This clone has only one observation. The chain employs TRBV6-1 and TRBJ1-4; weak D call: TRBD1 (6 bases). The CDR3 is 14 amino acids. V dropped 8 bases and J dropped 4 bases, with 14 bases sitting between them. CDR1 and CDR2 from the germline V gene are MNHNS and SASEGT. The CDR3 sequence is CASVLGGGNEKLFF. Written as DNA, the CDR3 is TGTGCCAGCGTCTTAGGGGGAGGTAATGAAAAACTGTTTTTT.

V and J are TRBV6-4 and TRBJ1-1, with 7 bases fitting TRBD1. The germline V gene encodes CDR1 MRHNA and CDR2 SNTAGT. Trimming removed 2 bases from V and 2 bases from J; junction bases left unmatched: 11. The CDR3 is 17 residues long. The CDR3 reads CASSDPSGDRTNTEAFF. CDR3 nucleotides: TGTGCCAGCAGTGACCCGTCTGGGGACAGAACAAACACTGAAGCTTTCTTT.

The chain recombines TRBV6-6 with TRBJ2-2; 8 nucleotides match TRBD1. CDR1 is MNHNY and CDR2 is SVGAGI in the germline V gene (reference sequence). Losses at the gene ends were 6 bases for V and 9 bases for J; bases not matched to a gene: 3. The CDR3 is 12 residues long. The chain's CDR3 is CASRGTGRELFF. CDR3 DNA sequence: TGTGCCAGCAGAGGGACAGGAAGGGAGCTGTTTTTT.

This rearrangement joins TRBV5-5 to TRBJ2-3, with TRBD1 matching 7 bases. The CDR3 covers 16 residues. Unmatched junction bases numbered 8, after V lost 3 bases and J lost 1 base. CDR1 SGHKS and CDR2 YYEKEE come from the germline V gene (reference sequence). CDR3 nucleotides: TGTGCCAGCAGCTCTTTACCGGGACAGCGCACAGATACGCAGTATTTT. It specifies CASSSLPGQRTDTQYF. The full variable domain, with the rest looked up from reference TRBV5-5 and TRBJ2-3, is DAGVTQSPTHLIKTRGQQVTLRCSPISGHKSVSWYQQVLGQGPQFIFQYYEKEERGRGNFPDRFSARQFPNYSSELNVNALLLGDSALYLCASSSLPGQRTDTQYFGPGTRLTVL.

This rearrangement joins TRBV5-1 to TRBJ2-1; D may be TRBD1 or TRBD2 (5 bases each). Looked up from germline, CDR1 is SGHRS and CDR2 is YFSETQ. The CDR3 spans 16 residues. V was trimmed by 4 bases and J by 0 bases, leaving 14 bases between them. The DNA for the CDR3 is TGCGCCAGCAGCGGCCGGGACCCCGGCTCCTACAATGAGCAGTTCTTC. Translated, it gives CASSGRDPGSYNEQFF.